This T cell receptor (beta chain) was captured by sequencing in a study of blood T cell repertoires in COVID-19. Seattle patients were enrolled during active infection and followed longitudinally. Here immunoSEQ multiplex PCR was the method, and the copy in TCRdb shows in-frame clones only, minus some. The sample records 300,000 to 400,000 clones, 87% being singletons. Germline V gives CDR1 MRHNA, CDR2 SNTAGT. The CDR3 loop spans 16 amino acids. Trimming cost V 6 bases and J 1 base; bases outside gene matches: 8. The chain is built from TRBV6-4 and TRBJ2-1, with 8 bases matching TRBD1. Source material: peripheral blood. The clonotype was recovered from a woman between 50 and 59 years old with COVID-19, enrolled during active disease. CDR3 residues: CASSYRGYSSYNEQFF. CDR3 sequence (DNA): TGTGCCAGCAGCTACAGGGGGTATAGTTCCTACAATGAGCAGTTCTTC.